These T cell receptor beta chains were read from a single sample in a study of blood T cells in healthy people across ages. One entry per CDR3 protein results from TCRdb running MiXCR on the 5' RACE reads. The sample has about 840,000 distinct CDR3 sequences; about 27% are singletons. These records were also assigned to another study, of T cells of mothers and their children.

Sequencing input: blood. The source is a woman in her thirties or forties in good health. CDR3s include the opening cysteine and the closing phenylalanine or tryptophan. A D gene is named only where the DNA matches it firmly. The size entry is marked missing in some rows and otherwise reads once, few, many or a size class.

>TRBV5-1|TRBJ2-3|-|TRBD2
CASSQESGSRTDTQYF
TGCGCCAGCAGCCAAGAAAGCGGGAGTCGCACAGATACGCAGTATTTT
>TRBV7-9|TRBJ2-5|-|-
CASSLVLPGAGETQYF
TGTGCCAGCAGCTTAGTTCTACCAGGGGCAGGAGAGACCCAGTACTTC
>TRBV20-1|TRBJ2-4|few|-
CSARRLARAKNIQYF
TGCAGTGCTAGGCGGCTAGCGAGGGCCAAAAACATTCAGTACTTC
>TRBV5-1|TRBJ1-2|many|-
CASSGGLTNYGYTF
TGCGCCAGCAGCGGGGGACTTACTAACTATGGCTACACCTTC
>TRBV28|TRBJ2-5|many|-
CASSLLYQETQYF
TGTGCCAGCAGTTTACTGTACCAAGAGACCCAGTACTTC
>TRBV9|TRBJ2-2|once|-
CASSLRLGGPNTGELFF
TGTGCCAGCAGCCTCCGCCTGGGGGGGCCGAACACCGGGGAGCTGTTTTTT
>TRBV7-8|TRBJ2-7|many|-
CASRPGTLTYEQYF
TGTGCCAGCAGACCCGGGACTCTTACCTACGAGCAGTACTTC
>TRBV7-7|TRBJ2-1|few|TRBD1
CASIATGGHEQFF
TGTGCTAGCATCGCGACAGGGGGCCATGAGCAGTTCTTC
>TRBV5-1|TRBJ1-5|-|-
CASSLRPKTENSNQPQHF
TGCGCCAGCAGCCTCCGACCGAAAACAGAAAATAGCAATCAGCCCCAGCATTTT
>TRBV3-1|TRBJ1-2|-|TRBD1
CASSHVRDSYGYTF
TGTGCCAGCAGCCATGTCCGGGACAGCTATGGCTACACCTTC
>TRBV13|TRBJ2-4|-|TRBD2
CASSLGTSGNIQYF
TGTGCCAGCAGCTTGGGGACTAGCGGAAACATTCAGTACTTC
>TRBV7-9|TRBJ1-1|-|-
CASSFTMSGTRPTLRSFF
TGTGCCAGCAGCTTTACGATGTCCGGGACTCGACCGACCTTGCGGTCTTTCTTT
>TRBV7-2|TRBJ1-2|many|TRBD1
CASSLLLTGADGYTF
TGTGCCAGCAGCTTACTCCTGACAGGGGCGGATGGCTACACCTTC
>TRBV6-5|TRBJ2-1|few|TRBD1
CASSPRDSWYSEQFF
TGTGCCAGCAGTCCCCGGGACAGCTGGTACAGTGAGCAGTTCTTC
>TRBV6-6|TRBJ1-1|few|TRBD1
CASSWDRDSTEAFF
TGTGCCAGCAGTTGGGACAGGGATTCGACTGAAGCTTTCTTT
>TRBV6-1|TRBJ2-5|many|-
CASSEATGIQETQYF
TGTGCCAGCAGTGAAGCGACGGGGATCCAAGAGACCCAGTACTTC
>TRBV20-1|TRBJ2-1|many|-
CSARAPERGVRLSYNEQFF
TGCAGTGCTAGAGCCCCGGAGAGAGGGGTGAGGCTCTCCTACAATGAGCAGTTCTTC
>TRBV12-3/TRBV12-4|TRBJ1-4|-|-
CASRTRTGYNEKLFF
TGTGCCAGCCGGACCAGAACAGGGTATAATGAAAAACTGTTTTTT
>TRBV5-1|TRBJ2-2|few|-
CASSFKGAYTGELFF
TGCGCCAGCAGCTTCAAAGGGGCCTACACCGGGGAGCTGTTTTTT
>TRBV9|TRBJ1-1|-|TRBD1
CASSVQGGRSEAFF
TGTGCCAGCAGCGTCCAGGGGGGGAGGTCTGAAGCTTTCTTT
>TRBV25-1|TRBJ2-4|-|-
CASAQRAAYNEQYF
TGTGCCAGCGCACAGCGGGCAGCTTACAATGAGCAGTACTTC
>TRBV9|TRBJ2-3|-|-
CASSKGPDTQYF
TGTGCCAGCAGCAAAGGTCCAGATACGCAGTATTTT
>TRBV20-1|TRBJ2-1|-|TRBD2
CSARDMGLGTYNGQFF
TGCAGTGCTAGGGACATGGGACTAGGGACCTACAATGGGCAGTTCTTC
>TRBV9|TRBJ2-1|-|-
CASSVTGNEQFF
TGTGCCAGCAGCGTGACAGGTAATGAGCAGTTCTTC
>TRBV15|TRBJ2-5|many|TRBD2
CATSKSRGAETQYF
TGTGCCACCAGCAAGTCGCGGGGGGCGGAGACCCAGTACTTC
>TRBV7-9|TRBJ2-7|-|-
CASSPPVGKTYEQYF
TGTGCCAGCAGCCCCCCGGTCGGGAAGACCTACGAGCAGTACTTC
>TRBV20-1|TRBJ2-3|-|-
CGATLGLTDTQYF
TGCGGTGCCACTTTGGGGCTCACAGATACGCAGTATTTT
>TRBV4-1|TRBJ1-2|-|-
CASSQEEARGSIGYGYTF
TGCGCCAGCAGCCAAGAAGAGGCTAGAGGGTCAATAGGCTATGGCTACACCTTC
>TRBV2|TRBJ2-1|-|TRBD2
CASSEGGGNYNEQFF
TGTGCCAGCAGTGAGGGCGGGGGGAATTACAATGAGCAGTTCTTC
>TRBV5-1|TRBJ2-4|many|-
CASSSPLRGDIQYF
TGCGCCAGCAGCTCCCCCTTAAGGGGGGACATTCAGTACTTC
>TRBV29-1|TRBJ1-2|-|-
CSIRDVDGYTF
TGCAGCATCCGGGACGTGGATGGCTACACCTTC
>TRBV12-3/TRBV12-4|TRBJ2-7|few|TRBD1
CASSIAGGAPYEQYF
TGTGCCAGCAGTATAGCAGGGGGCGCGCCCTACGAGCAGTACTTC
>TRBV20-1|TRBJ2-5|-|-
CSARGVTNQETQYF
TGCAGTGCTAGAGGGGTAACCAACCAAGAGACCCAGTACTTC
>TRBV28|TRBJ2-3|-|-
CASSLRQVSTDTQYF
TGTGCCAGCAGTTTACGGCAGGTTAGCACAGATACGCAGTATTTT
>TRBV5-1|TRBJ2-1|many|TRBD2
CASSTRTSGGLERNEQFF
TGCGCCAGCAGCACACGGACTAGCGGGGGCCTAGAAAGAAATGAGCAGTTCTTC
>TRBV5-1|TRBJ1-4|-|-
CASSPDGGDTTNEKLFF
TGCGCCAGCAGCCCGGATGGGGGAGATACAACTAATGAAAAACTGTTTTTT
>TRBV28|TRBJ2-1|-|-
CASSKKVDRTNEQFF
TGTGCCAGCAGCAAAAAAGTCGACAGGACCAATGAGCAGTTCTTC